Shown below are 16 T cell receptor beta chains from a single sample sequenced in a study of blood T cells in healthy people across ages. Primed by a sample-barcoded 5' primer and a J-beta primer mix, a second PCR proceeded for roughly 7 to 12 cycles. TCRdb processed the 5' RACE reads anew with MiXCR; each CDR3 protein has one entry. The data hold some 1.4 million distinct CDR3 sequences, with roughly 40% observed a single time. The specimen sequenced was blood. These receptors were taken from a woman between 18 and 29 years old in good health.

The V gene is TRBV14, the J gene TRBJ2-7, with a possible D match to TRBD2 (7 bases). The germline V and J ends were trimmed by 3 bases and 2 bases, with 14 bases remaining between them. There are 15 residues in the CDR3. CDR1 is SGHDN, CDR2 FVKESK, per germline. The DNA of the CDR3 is TGTGCCAGCAGCCACCTAGCGGACAGCACCTACGAGCAGTACTTC. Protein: CASSHLADSTYEQYF. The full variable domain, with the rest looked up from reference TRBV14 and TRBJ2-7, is EAGVTQFPSHSVIEKGQTVTLRCDPISGHDNLYWYRRVMGKEIKFLLHFVKESKQDESGMPNNRFLAERTGGTYSTLKVQPAELEDSGVYFCASSHLADSTYEQYFGPGTRLTVT.

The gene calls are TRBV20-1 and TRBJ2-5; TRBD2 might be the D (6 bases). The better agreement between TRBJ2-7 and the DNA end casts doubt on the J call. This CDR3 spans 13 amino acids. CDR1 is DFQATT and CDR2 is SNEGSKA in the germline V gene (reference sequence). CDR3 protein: CSGASANSYEQYF. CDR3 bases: TGCAGTGGGGCTAGCGCCAACTCCTACGAGCAGTACTTC.

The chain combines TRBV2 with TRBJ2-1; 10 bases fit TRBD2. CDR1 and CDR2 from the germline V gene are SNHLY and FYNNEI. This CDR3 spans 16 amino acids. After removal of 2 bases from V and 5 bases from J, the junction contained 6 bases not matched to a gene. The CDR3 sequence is CASSETSGKVDNEQFF. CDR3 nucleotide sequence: TGTGCCAGCAGTGAAACTAGCGGGAAGGTTGACAATGAGCAGTTCTTC.

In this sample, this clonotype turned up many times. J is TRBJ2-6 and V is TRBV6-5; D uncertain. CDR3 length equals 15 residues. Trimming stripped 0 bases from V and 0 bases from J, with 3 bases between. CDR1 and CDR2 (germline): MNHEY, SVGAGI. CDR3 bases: TGTGCCAGCAGTTACTCTAGCTCTGGGGCCAACGTCCTGACTTTC. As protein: CASSYSSSGANVLTF.

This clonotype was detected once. In nucleotides, the CDR3 is TGCGCCAGCAGCTTCATGAGAGTTCTTAGCACAGATACGCAGTATTTT. Translation gives CASSFMRVLSTDTQYF. The rearrangement joins TRBV5-1 to TRBJ2-3, with no clear D. Germline V lookup: CDR1 SGHRS, CDR2 YFSETQ. V was shortened by 2 bases and J by 0 bases, with 13 bases between the two germline ends. The length of the CDR3 is 16 residues.

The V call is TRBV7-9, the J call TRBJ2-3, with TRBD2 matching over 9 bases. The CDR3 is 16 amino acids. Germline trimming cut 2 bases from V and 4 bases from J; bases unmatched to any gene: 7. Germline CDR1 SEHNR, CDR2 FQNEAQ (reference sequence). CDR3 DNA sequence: TGTGCCAGCAGCTTACTTAGCGGGAGCTCAGCAGATACGCAGTATTTT. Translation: CASSLLSGSSADTQYF.

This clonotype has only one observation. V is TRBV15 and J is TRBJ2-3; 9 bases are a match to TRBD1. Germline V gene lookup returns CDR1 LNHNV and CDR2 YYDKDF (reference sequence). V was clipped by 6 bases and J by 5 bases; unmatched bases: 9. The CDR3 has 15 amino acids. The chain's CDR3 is CATRDPGQGVDTQYF. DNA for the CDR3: TGTGCCACCAGGGACCCGGGACAGGGCGTAGATACGCAGTATTTT.

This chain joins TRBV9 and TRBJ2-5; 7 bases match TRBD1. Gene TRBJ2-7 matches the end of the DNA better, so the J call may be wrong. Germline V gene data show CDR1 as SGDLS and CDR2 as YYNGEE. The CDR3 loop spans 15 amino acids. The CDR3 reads CASSGRQGPTYEQYF. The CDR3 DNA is TGTGCCAGCAGCGGTAGACAGGGCCCTACCTACGAGCAGTACTTC.

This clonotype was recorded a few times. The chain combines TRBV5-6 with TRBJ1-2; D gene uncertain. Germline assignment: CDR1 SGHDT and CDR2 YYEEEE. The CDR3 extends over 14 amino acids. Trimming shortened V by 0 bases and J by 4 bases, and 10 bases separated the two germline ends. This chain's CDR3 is CASSLVSPAYGYTF. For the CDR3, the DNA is TGTGCCAGCAGCTTGGTCAGCCCCGCCTATGGCTACACCTTC.

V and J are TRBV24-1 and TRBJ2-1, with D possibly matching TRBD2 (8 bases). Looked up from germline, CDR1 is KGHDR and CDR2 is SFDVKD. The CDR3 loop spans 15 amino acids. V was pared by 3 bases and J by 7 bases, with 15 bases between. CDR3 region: CATSDPSGGQNEQFF. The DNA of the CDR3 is TGTGCCACCAGTGATCCGAGCGGGGGACAGAATGAGCAGTTCTTC.

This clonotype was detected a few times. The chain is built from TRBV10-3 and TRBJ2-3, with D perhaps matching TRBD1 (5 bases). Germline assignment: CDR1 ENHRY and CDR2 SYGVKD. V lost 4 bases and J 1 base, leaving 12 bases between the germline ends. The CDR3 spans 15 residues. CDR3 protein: CAISVQGTRTDTQYF. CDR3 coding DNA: TGTGCCATCAGTGTTCAGGGCACCCGCACAGATACGCAGTATTTT.

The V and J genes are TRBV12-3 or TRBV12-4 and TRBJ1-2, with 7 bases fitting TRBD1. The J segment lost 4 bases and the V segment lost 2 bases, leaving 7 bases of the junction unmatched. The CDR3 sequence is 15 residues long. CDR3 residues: CASSLKGGGAYGYTF. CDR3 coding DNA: TGTGCCAGCAGTTTAAAGGGAGGGGGCGCCTATGGCTACACCTTC.

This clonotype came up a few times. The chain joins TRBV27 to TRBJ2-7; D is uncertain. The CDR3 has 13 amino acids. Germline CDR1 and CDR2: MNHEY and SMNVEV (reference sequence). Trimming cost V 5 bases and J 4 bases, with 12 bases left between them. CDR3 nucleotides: TGTGCCAGCAGTAGGATAGAACATTACGAGCAGTACTTC. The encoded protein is CASSRIEHYEQYF.

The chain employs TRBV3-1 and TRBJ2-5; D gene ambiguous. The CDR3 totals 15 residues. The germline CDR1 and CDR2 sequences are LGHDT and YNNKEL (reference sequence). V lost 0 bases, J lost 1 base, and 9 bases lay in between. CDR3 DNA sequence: TGTGCCAGCAGCCAAGAGGAACTTGGCCAAGAGACCCAGTACTTC. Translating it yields CASSQEELGQETQYF.

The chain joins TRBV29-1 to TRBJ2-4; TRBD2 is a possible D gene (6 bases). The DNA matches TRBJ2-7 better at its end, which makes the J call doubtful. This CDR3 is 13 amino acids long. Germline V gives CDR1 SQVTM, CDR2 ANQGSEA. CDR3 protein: CSVEAGLAAEQYF. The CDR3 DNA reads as TGCAGCGTTGAAGCGGGACTGGCCGCCGAGCAGTACTTC.

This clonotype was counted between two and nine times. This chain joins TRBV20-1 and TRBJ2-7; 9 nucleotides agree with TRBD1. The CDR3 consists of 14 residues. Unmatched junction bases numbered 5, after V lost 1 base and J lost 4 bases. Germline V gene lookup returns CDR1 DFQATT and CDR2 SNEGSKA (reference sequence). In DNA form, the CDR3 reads TGCAGTGCTAGAGGTGGGACAGGGATATACGAGCAGTACTTC. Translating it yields CSARGGTGIYEQYF.